Listed here are 21 T cell receptor beta chains from one sample, sequenced in a study of blood T cell repertoires in COVID-19. TCRdb keeps only in-frame clones here, not all; method: immunoSEQ multiplex PCR. The sample lists 15,000 to 20,000 clones, around 85% occurring once. Sequenced sample: peripheral blood. The receptors were sampled from a man aged 80 or over with acute or convalescent COVID-19.

This clone appeared a single time. The gene calls are TRBV5-1 and TRBJ2-3; TRBD2 might be the D (6 bases). The germline V gene has CDR1 SGHRS and CDR2 YFSETQ. V was shortened by 4 bases and J by 1 base, with 13 bases between the two germline ends. The CDR3 loop spans 15 amino acids. This chain's CDR3 is CASSALAGRTDTQYF. As DNA, the CDR3 is TGCGCCAGCAGCGCCCTTGCGGGGCGCACAGATACGCAGTATTTT.

The J gene is TRBJ2-1, the V gene TRBV12-3 or TRBV12-4, with D maybe TRBD1 (6 bases). Between the trimmed V and J ends, which lost 6 bases and 10 bases, there was a span of 16 bases. The CDR3 extends over 13 amino acids. As DNA, the CDR3 is TGTGCCAGCAGCCGGAACCAGGGGCACGAGCAGTTCTTC. Translated, it gives CASSRNQGHEQFF.

The chain combines TRBV7-6 with TRBJ2-2; TRBD1 aligns across 10 bases. The CDR3 spans 16 residues. CDR1 SGHVS and CDR2 FNYEAQ come from the germline V gene. V dropped 5 bases and J dropped 5; count of bases not matched to a gene: 8. The CDR3 coding sequence is TGTGCCAGCAGCGCCCGGGACAGGGGATGGACCGGGGAGCTGTTTTTT. This encodes CASSARDRGWTGELFF.

This sequence joins TRBV19 and TRBJ2-2; D might be TRBD2 (7 bases). Germline lookup yields CDR1 LNHDA and CDR2 SQIVND (reference sequence). This CDR3 has 15 residues. V was pared by 4 bases and J by 3 bases, with 12 bases between. As DNA, the CDR3 is TGTGCCAGTAGTAGCCGGGGGGCGGACACCGGGGAGCTGTTTTTT. Translated: CASSSRGADTGELFF.

J is TRBJ2-2 and V is TRBV5-4; tentative D call: TRBD1 (6 bases). In germline, CDR1 is SGHNT, CDR2 YYREEE (reference sequence). The CDR3 loop spans 16 amino acids. The V gene lost 4 bases and the J gene lost 0 bases, with 13 bases spanning the gap. Here the CDR3 DNA reads TGTGCCAGCAGCGGATTCAGGGGAGCGAACACCGGGGAGCTGTTTTTT. The encoded protein is CASSGFRGANTGELFF.

The chain is built from TRBV9 and TRBJ1-1, with unresolved D. With 5 bases removed from V and 1 base from J, the gap between germline ends came to 15 bases. CDR3 length equals 15 residues. In germline, CDR1 is SGDLS, CDR2 YYNGEE. The CDR3 loop is CASSPGTGGNTEAFF. DNA of the CDR3: TGTGCCAGCAGTCCTGGAACGGGAGGGAACACTGAAGCTTTCTTT.

This clone was recorded once. CDR3 in DNA: TGTGCCAGCAAACTTACAGCCAACACCGGGGAGCTGTTTTTT. Its translation is CASKLTANTGELFF. The V gene is TRBV6-5, the J gene TRBJ2-2, with no clear D. The length of the CDR3 is 14 residues. Trimming shortened V by 7 bases and J by 2 bases, and 11 bases separated the two germline ends. Germline assignment: CDR1 MNHEY and CDR2 SVGAGI.

CDR3 protein: CASSKIRGCYSNQPQHF. CDR3 DNA sequence: TGTGCCAGCAGCAAAATAAGAGGGTGCTATAGCAATCAGCCCCAGCATTTT. The chain employs TRBV21-1 and TRBJ1-5. TRBV21-1 is termed a pseudogene. CDR3 length: 17 amino acids.

This clone appeared a single time. The V gene is TRBV7-2, the J gene TRBJ1-3; TRBD1 might be the D (5 bases). CDR3 size: 15 residues. V lost 5 bases, J lost 0 bases, and 11 bases lay in between. The germline CDR1 and CDR2 sequences are SGHTA and FQGNSA. The CDR3 DNA follows: TGTGCCAGCAGCCGCACAGGTAGCTCTGGAAACACCATATATTTT. Translated, it gives CASSRTGSSGNTIYF.

The CDR3 sequence: CASSIRGLAGGLSSYNEQFF. Written as DNA, the CDR3 is TGTGCCAGTAGTATTCGGGGTCTAGCGGGGGGCCTAAGCTCCTACAATGAGCAGTTCTTC. V gene TRBV19 combines with J gene TRBJ2-1; TRBD2 matches at 11 bases. This CDR3 spans 20 amino acids. J gave up 0 bases and V 3 bases, and 13 bases lay outside the gene matches. Germline values: CDR1 LNHDA, CDR2 SQIVND (reference sequence).

V gene TRBV9 combines with J gene TRBJ1-1; D uncertain. The V end lost 5 bases, the J end lost 10 bases, and 15 bases lay between the germline ends. CDR1 and CDR2 (germline): SGDLS, YYNGEE. The CDR3 is 12 residues long. CDR3 sequence: CASRSDRAGAFF. The CDR3 DNA reads as TGTGCCAGCAGATCAGACCGGGCGGGAGCTTTCTTT.

The chain is built from TRBV28 and TRBJ1-3, with 8 bases lining up with TRBD1. Germline-derived CDR1 and CDR2 are MDHEN and SYDVKM. There are 15 residues in the CDR3. The junction had 6 bases not matched to a gene; V was cut back by 6 bases and J by 2 bases. The CDR3 sequence: CASSVQGGPGNTIYF. The DNA of the CDR3 is TGTGCCAGCAGCGTACAGGGGGGGCCTGGAAACACCATATATTTT. Drawing the rest from reference TRBV28 and TRBJ1-3, the complete variable domain is DVKVTQSSRYLVKRTGEKVFLECVQDMDHENMFWYRQDPGLGLRLIYFSYDVKMKEKGDIPEGYSVSREKKERFSLILESASTNQTSMYLCASSVQGGPGNTIYFGEGSWLTVV.

The chain employs TRBV6-2 or TRBV6-3 and TRBJ1-1; TRBD1 might be the D (5 bases). CDR3 length: 15 amino acids. V was pared by 4 bases and J by 4 bases, with 16 bases between. CDR1 is MNHEY and CDR2 is SVGEGT in the germline V gene. The CDR3 sequence: CASSSNQGLGTEAFF. The CDR3 DNA reads TGTGCCAGCAGTTCCAACCAGGGACTAGGCACTGAAGCTTTCTTT.

The rearrangement links TRBV3-1 (or the pseudogene TRBV3-2) to TRBJ1-6, with D uncertain. V was trimmed by 1 base and J by 6 bases, leaving 10 bases between them. Germline lookup yields CDR1 LGHDT and CDR2 YNNKEL (reference sequence). CDR3 length: 15 residues. The CDR3 region has the DNA TGTGCCAGCAGCCAAGGGGGAAGCGGTAATTCACCCCTCCACTTT. Translation: CASSQGGSGNSPLHF.

Only one count was recorded for this clone. This rearrangement joins TRBV5-1 to TRBJ1-6; D may be TRBD1 (5 bases). This CDR3 has 13 amino acids. The germline V gene has CDR1 SGHRS and CDR2 YFSETQ. Between the trimmed V and J ends, which lost 5 bases and 7 bases, there was a span of 10 bases. CDR3: CASRGEGNSPLHF. The DNA for the CDR3 is TGCGCCAGCAGGGGGGAGGGGAATTCACCCCTCCACTTT.

This chain links TRBV24-1 with TRBJ1-5; D not certain. CDR3 size: 13 residues. Trimming removed 8 bases at V and 7 bases at J, with 14 bases between. Germline V gives CDR1 KGHDR, CDR2 SFDVKD. The CDR3 nucleotides are TGTGCCACCACCCCCGGAGAAAAACAGCCCCAGCATTTT. Protein: CATTPGEKQPQHF.

The chain joins TRBV7-3 to TRBJ2-4, with a possible D match to TRBD1 (5 bases). The CDR3 runs 15 residues. V dropped 2 bases and J dropped 3 bases, with 11 bases sitting between them. Looked up from germline, CDR1 is SGHTA and CDR2 is FQGTGA. CDR3 bases: TGTGCCAGCAGCTTATCAGGGCTTGACAAAAACATTCAGTACTTC. Its translation is CASSLSGLDKNIQYF.

This chain uses TRBV9 with TRBJ2-7; 8 nucleotides align to TRBD2. Trimming took 0 bases from V and 3 from J; bases not matched to a gene: 2. The CDR3 sequence is 14 residues long. The germline gives CDR1 SGDLS, CDR2 YYNGEE. The CDR3 loop reads CASSVASGFYEQYF. The CDR3 region has the DNA TGTGCCAGCAGCGTAGCTAGCGGGTTCTACGAGCAGTACTTC.

The chain has TRBV19 and TRBJ1-5; 9 positions match TRBD1. Germline values: CDR1 LNHDA, CDR2 SQIVND (reference sequence). The CDR3 spans 16 residues. The J segment lost 0 bases and the V segment lost 9 bases, leaving 9 bases of the junction unmatched. CDR3 region: CASTRGTGYSNQPQHF. For the CDR3, the DNA is TGTGCCAGCACCCGTGGGACAGGGTATAGCAATCAGCCCCAGCATTTT.

The J gene is TRBJ1-4, the V gene TRBV5-5; D uncertain. The CDR3 contains 14 residues. Trimming cost V 2 bases and J 4 bases, with 9 bases left between them. Per the germline V gene, CDR1 is SGHKS and CDR2 is YYEKEE (reference sequence). CDR3 amino acids: CASSFRTDNEKLFF. As DNA, the CDR3 is TGTGCCAGCAGCTTTAGAACAGATAATGAAAAACTGTTTTTT.

This chain connects TRBV4-1 to TRBJ2-7; 9 positions agree with TRBD1. The length of the CDR3 is 14 residues. Germline V gene lookup returns CDR1 MGHRA and CDR2 YSYEKL. The V segment lost 1 base and the J segment 3 bases; nucleotides outside the gene matches: 1. Written as DNA, the CDR3 is TGCGCCAGCAGCCAAGTGGGACAGGGCTACGAGCAGTACTTC. Its translation: CASSQVGQGYEQYF.